Described below is a single T cell receptor (beta chain) sequence and its context. Germline assignment: CDR1 SGHAT and CDR2 FQNNGV. This CDR3 is built from 19 residues. J lost 6 bases, V lost 3 bases, and 16 bases had no gene match. These data belong to a study of siplizumab effects on memory and regulatory T cells. Assays covered about 10^5 TCR templates per sample. Sequenced by immunoSEQ multiplex PCR; TCRdb stores in-frame clones only, minus some. The sample gives some 81,000 clones, 85% to 95% of which show up once; around a sixth is in the top ten. Sequences were obtained from CD8+ T cells sorted from blood. The gene calls are TRBV11-2 and TRBJ2-2; 10 nucleotides match TRBD2. This clonotype was obtained from a human donor in good health. The CDR3: CASSFGVLIAGGRAGELFF. In DNA, the CDR3 is TGTGCCAGCAGCTTCGGTGTCCTGATAGCGGGAGGTCGGGCCGGGGAGCTGTTTTTT.